This T cell receptor (beta chain) derives from a study of long-term antiretroviral therapy in people with HIV. The CDR3 is made up of 15 amino acids. V lost 5 bases, J lost 4 bases, and 17 bases lay in between. Germline loops: CDR1 MDHEN, CDR2 SYDVKM. Regarding the study as a whole: At every time point, clones expanded before ART dominated the repertoire.

A note on this clone: The antigen remains unidentified.

Every donor had one or more pre-ART and two or more post-ART PBMC samples. This was the immunoSEQ v3.0 assay at survey level. Per sample, sequencing targeted about 40,000-50,000 T-cell genomes. The table came from immunoSEQ multiplex PCR; TCRdb's copy has only in-frame clones and leaves some out. The sample yields about 20,000 clones, 84% seen once. The TCR sequence derives from a man aged 25-45 years with HIV. The rearrangement joins TRBV28 to TRBJ1-1; weak D call: TRBD1 (6 bases). This specimen consisted of unsorted PBMCs, obtained about 6.1 years after starting antiretroviral therapy. CDR3: CASSRDMGMGTEAFF. The CDR3 nucleotides read TGTGCCAGCAGTCGGGACATGGGGATGGGCACTGAAGCTTTCTTT.